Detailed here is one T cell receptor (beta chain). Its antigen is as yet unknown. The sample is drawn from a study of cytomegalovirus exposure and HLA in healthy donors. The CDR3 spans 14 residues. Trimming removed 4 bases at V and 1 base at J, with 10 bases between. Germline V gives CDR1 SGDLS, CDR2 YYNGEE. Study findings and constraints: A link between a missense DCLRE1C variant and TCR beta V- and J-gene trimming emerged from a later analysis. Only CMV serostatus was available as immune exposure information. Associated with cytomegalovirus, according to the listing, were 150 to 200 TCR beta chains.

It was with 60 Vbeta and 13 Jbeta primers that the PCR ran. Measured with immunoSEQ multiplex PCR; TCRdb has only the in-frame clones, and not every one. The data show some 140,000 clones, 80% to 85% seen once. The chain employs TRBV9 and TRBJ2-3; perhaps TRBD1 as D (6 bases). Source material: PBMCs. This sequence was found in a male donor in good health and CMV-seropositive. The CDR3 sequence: CASSLEGGTDTQYF. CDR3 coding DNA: TGTGCCAGCAGCCTAGAGGGGGGCACAGATACGCAGTATTTT.